The present entry profiles one T cell receptor (beta chain) with its context. Its antigen remains unidentified. Per-nucleotide qualities are absent, and no much larger clonotype sits a single base away. This record comes from a study of blood T cell repertoires in COVID-19 (dated by TCRdb to about 2020). As for the study more broadly: Samples covering the acute and convalescent phases of COVID-19 were provided by collaborators in the United States, Italy and Spain. The prospective study material was composed of cDNA or gDNA derived from T cells, B-cell-depleted T cells, or PBMCs. Deeply sampled blood TCRbeta repertoires from subjects exposed to, actively infected with, or recovered from COVID-19 were included in the dataset. The repertoires were released in a freely available public database intended as a resource for research on the immune response to SARS-CoV-2. The samples were drawn from the first 160 participants of the ongoing ImmuneRACE study and from 950 to 1,500 subjects provided by 6 global collaborators. A de-identified subject ID, COVID-19 status, age in years and sex were almost always included in the sample metadata. HLA class I and class II types, where available, came from metadata supplied by the sample provider rather than from assay-based typing.

Summary of the overall study and its limitations: The amount of clinical and demographic metadata varied by source and participant and was provided uncurated.

TCRbeta CDR3 regions were amplified from genomic DNA using the immunoSEQ Assay, a bias-controlled multiplex PCR. In the original analysis: The number of nucleated cells in each sample was estimated by amplification of reference gene primers within the assay. To quantify the absolute abundance of each unique TCRbeta CDR3 rearrangement, sequence reads were collapsed and filtered. Productive Simpson clonality was computed per sample as the square root of Simpson's diversity index over productive rearrangements. The source is immuneACCESS, and TCRdb retained only in-frame sequences with V and J called. Part of the clones is not carried over; for the studies checked, unresolved V genes explain less than half of this, and the remainder is unexplained. That table is the source of V, J and clone size, and D and trimming were worked out from the DNA. This sample has over 150,000 clones in its table, and roughly 84% of those were observed once. The ten largest clones capture about 11% of the sample.

The collaborating institutions used their own protocols to collect whole blood in K2EDTA tubes. Collaborator samples were shipped for TCRbeta analysis as frozen whole blood, isolated PBMCs, or DNA extracted from either sample type. The clonotype was recovered from a woman older than 75 with active or convalescent COVID-19. The specimen sequenced was peripheral blood.

The DNA sequence reads TGTGCCAGCAGTACTAGACAGGGGGCAAGTCCAAAACTGTTTTTT. The translation is CASSTRQGASPKLFF. The chain is encoded by TRBV6-5 joined to TRBJ1-4, with 10 junctional bases fitting TRBD1. The V end gives up 5 bases and the J end 10 bases, leaving 10 bases in the junction not matched to a gene. From cysteine to phenylalanine, the CDR3 is 15 amino acids long. CDR3 DNA only is kept here, 45 bases in frame from base 1. From a lookup of the germline V gene, CDR1 and CDR2 are MNHEY and SVGAGI.